This T cell receptor (beta chain) was recorded in a study of PD-1 blockade in classical Hodgkin lymphoma. The data were produced by immunoSEQ multiplex PCR, yet TCRdb's version contains in-frame clones alone and is incomplete. The sample includes around 17,000 clones, over 80% of them seen just once. The CDR3 covers 13 residues. V gave up 5 bases and J gave up 4 bases, with 12 bases separating them. Germline V lookup: CDR1 MNHEY, CDR2 SVGAGI. Each and every patient relapsed after autologous stem cell transplantation, and patients got differing brentuximab vedotin exposure. Purified CD4+ T cells were obtained from thawed PBMCs through magnetic negative selection.

The J gene is TRBJ2-7, the V gene TRBV6-5, with D possibly being TRBD2 (5 bases). The material sequenced was CD4+ T cells from blood, taken at baseline. The TCR comes from a human donor with classical Hodgkin lymphoma. The CDR3 region is CASSRGEGYEQYF. The CDR3 DNA is TGTGCCAGCAGTCGAGGTGAGGGATACGAGCAGTACTTC.